The sequence of this T cell receptor beta chain was determined in a study of early T cells in non-severe SARS-CoV-2 infection. For the study at large: Sequencing of bulk RNA from unsorted whole blood was done, without chain pairing. Findings of the study overall: The study's VDJdb matching favored anti-spike CD8 responses and missed private and CD4 specificities.

This clonotype was picked up many times. Antigen: not known. The CDR3 runs 14 residues. V was trimmed by 10 bases and J by 2 bases, leaving 15 bases between them. The germline CDR1 and CDR2 sequences are SNHLY and FYNNEI. Attachment of unique molecular identifiers was made to individual cDNA molecules. TCRdb re-called the 5' RACE reads through MiXCR, storing one row per CDR3 protein. The table shows over 30,000 distinct CDR3 sequences, with approximately 8.7% occurring only once. The chain is built from TRBV2 and TRBJ1-5; D is uncertain. This TCR derives from an adult who was a healthcare worker with PCR-confirmed SARS-CoV-2 infection or an uninfected control (not recorded which). The sequencing used whole blood, collected at baseline. CDR3 bases: TGTGCCACAGGCCGGATTGATGGCAATCAGCCCCAGCATTTT. Encoded protein: CATGRIDGNQPQHF.